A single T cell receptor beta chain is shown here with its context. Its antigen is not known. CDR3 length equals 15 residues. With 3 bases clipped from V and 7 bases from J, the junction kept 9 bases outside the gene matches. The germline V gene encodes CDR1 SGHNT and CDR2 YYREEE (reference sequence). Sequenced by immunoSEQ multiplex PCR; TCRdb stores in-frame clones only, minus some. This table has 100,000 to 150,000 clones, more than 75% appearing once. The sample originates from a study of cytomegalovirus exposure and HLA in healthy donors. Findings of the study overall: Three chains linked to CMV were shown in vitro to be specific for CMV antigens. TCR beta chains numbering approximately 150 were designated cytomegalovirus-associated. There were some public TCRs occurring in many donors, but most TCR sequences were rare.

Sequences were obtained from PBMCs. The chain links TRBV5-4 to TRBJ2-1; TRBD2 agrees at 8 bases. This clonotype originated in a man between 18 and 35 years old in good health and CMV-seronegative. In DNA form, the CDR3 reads TGTGCCAGCAGCTCCCGGCGGGGGGCAGGGAATGAGCAGTTCTTC. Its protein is CASSSRRGAGNEQFF.